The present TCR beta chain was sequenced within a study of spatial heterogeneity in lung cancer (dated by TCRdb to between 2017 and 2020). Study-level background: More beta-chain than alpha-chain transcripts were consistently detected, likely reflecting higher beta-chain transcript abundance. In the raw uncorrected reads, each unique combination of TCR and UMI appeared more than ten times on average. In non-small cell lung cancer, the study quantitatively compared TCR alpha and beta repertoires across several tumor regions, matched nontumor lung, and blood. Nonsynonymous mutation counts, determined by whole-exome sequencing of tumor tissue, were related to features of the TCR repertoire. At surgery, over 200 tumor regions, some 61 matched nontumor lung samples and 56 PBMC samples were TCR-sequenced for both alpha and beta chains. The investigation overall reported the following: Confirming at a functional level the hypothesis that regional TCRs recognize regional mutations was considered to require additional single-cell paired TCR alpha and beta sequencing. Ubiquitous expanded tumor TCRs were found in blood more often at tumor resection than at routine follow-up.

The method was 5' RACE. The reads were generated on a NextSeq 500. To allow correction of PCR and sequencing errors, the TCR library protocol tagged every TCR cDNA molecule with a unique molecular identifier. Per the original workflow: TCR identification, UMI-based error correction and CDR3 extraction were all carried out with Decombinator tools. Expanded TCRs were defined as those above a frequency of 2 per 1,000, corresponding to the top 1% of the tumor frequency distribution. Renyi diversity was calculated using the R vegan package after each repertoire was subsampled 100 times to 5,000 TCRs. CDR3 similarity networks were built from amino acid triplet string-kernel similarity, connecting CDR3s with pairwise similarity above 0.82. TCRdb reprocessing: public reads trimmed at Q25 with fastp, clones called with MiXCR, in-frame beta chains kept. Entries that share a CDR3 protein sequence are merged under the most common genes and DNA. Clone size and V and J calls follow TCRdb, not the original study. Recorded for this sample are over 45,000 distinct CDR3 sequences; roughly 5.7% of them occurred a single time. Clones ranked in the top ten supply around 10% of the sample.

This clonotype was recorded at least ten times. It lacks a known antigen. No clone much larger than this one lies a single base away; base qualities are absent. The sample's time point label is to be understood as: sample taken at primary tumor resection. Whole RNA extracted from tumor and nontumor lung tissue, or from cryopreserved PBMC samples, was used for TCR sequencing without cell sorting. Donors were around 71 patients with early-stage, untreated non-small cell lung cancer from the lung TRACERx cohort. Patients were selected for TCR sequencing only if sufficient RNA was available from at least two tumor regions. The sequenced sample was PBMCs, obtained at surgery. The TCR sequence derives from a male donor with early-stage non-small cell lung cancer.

The CDR3 protein sequence reads: CASSSGTLTDTQYF. The nucleotide sequence reads as follows: TGTGCCAGCAGCTCCGGGACTCTCACAGATACGCAGTATTTT. The chain was built from TRBV12-3 or TRBV12-4 and TRBJ2-3; TRBD2 is a weak D gene call, 6 bases matching. Trimming at the junction amounts to 6 bases on V and 2 bases on J, and the germline ends lie 12 bases apart. Including the terminal cysteine and phenylalanine, the CDR3 comprises 14 residues. The entry retains the CDR3 DNA only, 42 bases that are in frame from base 1.